A single sample gave rise to the 7 T cell receptor beta chains below, sequenced in a study of identical twins (dated by TCRdb to the mid-2010s). The library came from 5' RACE. The sequencer listed for this sample is Illumina HiSeq 2000. TCRdb's own reprocessing of the public reads used fastp at Q25 and MiXCR and kept productive beta chains. Identical CDR3 proteins give one entry, which carries the most common genes and DNA. Recorded for this sample are approximately 350,000 distinct CDR3 sequences; 9% to 15% of them occurred a single time. Roughly 7% of the sample goes to the ten largest clones. Separately, the same data were catalogued under a study of yellow fever vaccine responses in identical twins.

The sequenced sample was CD8+ T cells sorted from blood. All receptors derive from a woman between 18 and 29 years old in good health.

The chain uses TRBV7-9 and TRBJ2-5; 11 nucleotides align to TRBD1. The V gene end was trimmed by 5 bases and the J gene end by 5 bases; junction bases not matched to a gene: 10. Germline loops: CDR1 SEHNR, CDR2 FQNEAQ (reference sequence). The CDR3 runs to 16 residues. The CDR3 region has the DNA TGTGCCAGCAGCAAGGAGGGACAGGGGGGCATGGAGACCCAGTACTTC. Amino acids: CASSKEGQGGMETQYF.

This clonotype has just a few counts. The chain uses TRBV14 and TRBJ2-7; 9 nucleotides agree with TRBD2. V lost 3 bases and J lost 6; bases outside the gene matches: 9. Germline V gives CDR1 SGHDN, CDR2 FVKESK. The CDR3 sequence is 15 residues long. The CDR3 region has the DNA TGTGCCAGCAGCCAGTCCCTAGCGGGGCCTCCCGAGCAGTACTTC. This gives the protein CASSQSLAGPPEQYF.

The chain carries TRBV20-1 and TRBJ2-1, with TRBD1 matching over 10 bases. CDR3 length equals 15 residues. Germline CDR1 and CDR2: DFQATT and SNEGSKA (reference sequence). With 1 base clipped from V and 3 bases from J, the junction kept 3 bases outside the gene matches. The CDR3 here is CSARVGTGDYNEQFF. The CDR3 region has the DNA TGCAGTGCTAGAGTGGGGACAGGGGACTACAATGAGCAGTTCTTC.

The CDR3 protein is CASSLTGLDGDEQFF. As DNA, the CDR3 is TGTGCCAGCAGCTTAACGGGGCTAGATGGCGATGAGCAGTTCTTC. This chain links TRBV7-3 with TRBJ2-1; tentative D call: TRBD1 (5 bases). From germline, CDR1 is SGHTA and CDR2 FQGTGA. The CDR3 length is 15 residues. The V end lost 0 bases, the J end lost 8 bases, and 14 bases lay between the germline ends. Drawing the rest from reference TRBV7-3 and TRBJ2-1, the complete variable domain is GAGVSQTPSNKVTEKGKYVELRCDPISGHTALYWYRQSLGQGPEFLIYFQGTGAADDSGLPNDRFFAVRPEGSVSTLKIQRTERGDSAVYLCASSLTGLDGDEQFFGPGTRLTVL.

There are a few counts of this clonotype. This chain joins TRBV6-5 and TRBJ2-2; D is perhaps TRBD2 (5 bases). V lost 2 bases and J lost 2, with 6 bases in between. Germline CDR1 is MNHEY and CDR2 is SVGAGI. The CDR3 contains 14 residues. CDR3 in amino acids: CASSYRTNTGELFF. The CDR3 DNA reads TGTGCCAGCAGTTACCGGACTAACACCGGGGAGCTGTTTTTT.

This sequence joins TRBV28 and TRBJ2-7, with a possible D match to TRBD2 (7 bases). The CDR3 consists of 19 residues. Trimming removed 3 bases at V and 3 bases at J, with 27 bases between. Germline values: CDR1 MDHEN, CDR2 SYDVKM. CDR3 residues: CASSFDRLALGAGVYEQYF. CDR3 sequence (DNA): TGTGCCAGCAGTTTTGACAGGCTCGCCCTTGGGGCGGGAGTCTACGAGCAGTACTTC.

CDR3 DNA: TGTGCCAGCAGCCCAGGGCCTATCGGGACGTCCTACGAGCAGTACTTC. Translation: CASSPGPIGTSYEQYF. This rearrangement joins TRBV7-2 to TRBJ2-7; TRBD1 or TRBD2 may be the D gene (5 bases each). Trimming cost V 5 bases and J 1 base, with 18 bases left between them. Per the germline V gene, CDR1 is SGHTA and CDR2 is FQGNSA. This CDR3 has 16 residues.